Below, 12 T cell receptor beta chains from the same sample are listed, as sequenced in a study of chemoradiotherapy in HPV16-positive cancers (dated 2022 in TCRdb). Receptors were amplified or captured by the immunoSEQ multiplex PCR assay. Entries here come from immuneACCESS through TCRdb and include only in-frame sequences with V and J called. Some clones fail to appear in such tables; in the studies checked, an unresolved V gene covers under half of the shortfall, and the cause of the remainder is unknown. The sample profile shows about 1,500 clones; 86% of them were found once. The top ten clones comprise roughly 6% of the sample. Here the sequenced sample was tumor tissue, taken from a patient who underwent chemoradiotherapy. Source of these receptors: a human donor with HPV-associated anogenital cancer.

This clone was detected a few times. The chain uses TRBV5-1 and TRBJ2-3; D remains ambiguous. V lost 0 bases to trimming and J lost 6 bases, with 8 bases between them. The CDR3 is made up of 13 amino acids. CDR1 is SGHRS, CDR2 YFSETQ, per germline. The CDR3 loop is CASSLEGSDTQYF. The CDR3 DNA reads as TGCGCCAGCAGCTTGGAGGGATCCGATACGCAGTATTTT.

CDR3 coding DNA: TGCACCAGCACACAAAGTCGGGCCAACGTCCTGACTTTC. Protein product: CTSTQSRANVLTF. The chain couples TRBV1 to TRBJ2-6; the listed D gene, TRBD1, was not tested against the DNA. TRBV1 counts as a pseudogene. The CDR3 has 13 residues.

This chain links TRBV5-1 with TRBJ2-7, with TRBD1 matching 7 bases. The CDR3 consists of 14 residues. Losses at the gene ends were 0 bases for V and 3 bases for J; bases not matched to a gene: 3. Germline CDR1 and CDR2: SGHRS and YFSETQ. Here the CDR3 reads CASSLEAGGYEQYF. As DNA, the CDR3 is TGCGCCAGCAGCTTGGAGGCAGGGGGCTACGAGCAGTACTTC. The variable domain in full, completed from reference TRBV5-1 and TRBJ2-7, reads KAGVTQTPRYLIKTRGQQVTLSCSPISGHRSVSWYQQTPGQGLQFLFEYFSETQRNKGNFPGRFSGRQFSNSRSEMNVSTLELGDSALYLCASSLEAGGYEQYFGPGTRLTVT.

V usage is TRBV7-8 and J usage is TRBJ1-1; tentatively, D is TRBD1 (6 bases). Trimming shortened V by 3 bases and J by 1 base, and 6 bases separated the two germline ends. CDR1 SGHVS and CDR2 FQNEAQ come from the germline V gene. The CDR3 is 13 amino acids. The CDR3 DNA follows: TGTGCCAGCAGCTTGGACAGGAACACTGAAGCTTTCTTT. Amino acids: CASSLDRNTEAFF.

This chain links TRBV11-3 with TRBJ2-2, with TRBD2 as a possible D gene (7 bases). Germline V gene lookup returns CDR1 SGHNT and CDR2 YENEEA. This CDR3 contains 18 residues. The V gene lost 5 bases and the J gene lost 6 bases, with 25 bases spanning the gap. The CDR3 sequence is CASSPGEGRLGGPGELFF. For the CDR3, the DNA is TGTGCCAGCAGCCCAGGGGAGGGGCGACTAGGAGGTCCCGGGGAGCTGTTTTTT.

V gene TRBV11-3 combines with J gene TRBJ1-3; D is uncertain. With 4 bases removed from V and 2 bases from J, the gap between germline ends came to 15 bases. The CDR3 loop spans 16 amino acids. Germline V gene data show CDR1 as SGHNT and CDR2 as YENEEA. The CDR3 region is CASSSDVLKAGNTIYF. In DNA form, the CDR3 reads TGTGCCAGCAGCTCGGATGTCCTGAAGGCTGGAAACACCATATATTTT.

The chain is built from TRBV19 and TRBJ1-1; D possibly corresponds to TRBD1 (5 bases). The germline V gene has CDR1 LNHDA and CDR2 SQIVND (reference sequence). V lost 6 bases and J 3 bases, leaving 8 bases between the germline ends. The CDR3 is made up of 12 amino acids. The CDR3 loop is CASRWGDTEAFF. As DNA, the CDR3 is TGTGCCAGTAGGTGGGGGGACACTGAAGCTTTCTTT. The full variable domain, rest sourced from reference TRBV19 and TRBJ1-1, is DGGITQSPKYLFRKEGQNVTLSCEQNLNHDAMYWYRQDPGQGLRLIYYSQIVNDFQKGDIAEGYSVSREKKESFPLTVTSAQKNPTAFYLCASRWGDTEAFFGQGTRLTVV.

The CDR3 sequence is CASSAPLYGYTF. CDR3 DNA: TGTGCCAGCAGCGCCCCCCTTTATGGCTACACCTTC. The V call is TRBV2, the J call TRBJ1-2; no definite D call. Trimming removed 6 bases from V and 5 bases from J, with 10 bases in between. The CDR3 extends over 12 amino acids. Germline values: CDR1 SNHLY, CDR2 FYNNEI.

This rearrangement joins TRBV5-6 to TRBJ2-1; D perhaps matches TRBD2 (6 bases). This CDR3 comprises 14 residues. V was clipped by 6 bases and J by 10 bases, with 20 bases between them. The V gene's germline CDR1 is SGHDT and CDR2 YYEEEE. CDR3 region: CASTGLSRGWEQFF. The CDR3 DNA is TGTGCCAGCACGGGACTCTCACGGGGCTGGGAGCAGTTCTTC.

The chain couples TRBV5-1 to TRBJ2-7; 7 nucleotides align to TRBD2. The junction had 14 bases not matched to a gene; V was cut back by 4 bases and J by 4 bases. Per germline, CDR1 SGHRS and CDR2 YFSETQ. The CDR3 has 16 amino acids. The CDR3 coding sequence is TGCGCCAGCAGCCCCTTCGTGGGGGGGACTTCTTACGAGCAGTACTTC. It specifies CASSPFVGGTSYEQYF.

This clone has only one observation. This chain uses TRBV4-1 with TRBJ2-5, with 8 bases that match TRBD2. Germline V gene sequence: CDR1 MGHRA, CDR2 YSYEKL. CDR3 length: 16 residues. After removal of 2 bases from V and 4 bases from J, the junction contained 9 bases not matched to a gene. CDR3 in amino acids: CASSQRLEAGGETQYF. The CDR3 bases are TGCGCCAGCAGCCAACGGTTGGAGGCGGGGGGAGAGACCCAGTACTTC.

The rearrangement joins TRBV7-9 to TRBJ2-3; D not resolved. Deletions cut 5 bases from V and 2 bases from J, with 8 bases between. Germline CDR1 is SEHNR and CDR2 is FQNEAQ (reference sequence). The CDR3 runs to 13 residues. CDR3 nucleotides: TGTGCCAGCAGCCGGGCAGCCACAGATACGCAGTATTTT. It specifies CASSRAATDTQYF. The complete variable domain, with remaining parts taken from reference TRBV7-9 and TRBJ2-3, reads DTGVSQNPRHKITKRGQNVTFRCDPISEHNRLYWYRQTLGQGPEFLTYFQNEAQLEKSRLLSDRFSAERPKGSFSTLEIQRTEQGDSAMYLCASSRAATDTQYFGPGTRLTVL.